The 26 T cell receptor beta chains reported below all come from one sample, sequenced in a study of blood T cells in healthy people across ages. Combining a sample-barcoded 5' primer with a J-beta primer mix, a second PCR ran for roughly 7 to 11 cycles. TCRdb used MiXCR to reprocess the 5' RACE reads, holding one entry per CDR3 protein. Of 450,000 to 700,000 distinct CDR3 sequences in the sample, approximately 30% were seen once. The source material was blood. The receptors were gathered from a woman in her 70s in good health.

The chain joins TRBV5-6 to TRBJ1-2; maybe TRBD1 (6 bases). This CDR3 has 16 amino acids. Trimming removed 3 bases at V and 8 bases at J, with 23 bases between. CDR1 is SGHDT, CDR2 YYEEEE, per germline. The CDR3 region has the DNA TGTGCCAGCAGCTCACTGGGGGCAGGGATGAGGGCCGGCTACACCTTC. Encoded protein: CASSSLGAGMRAGYTF.

This chain connects TRBV6-1 to TRBJ2-5; possibly TRBD2 for D (6 bases). Trimming cost V 6 bases and J 2 bases, with 13 bases left between them. Germline V lookup: CDR1 MNHNS, CDR2 SASEGT. The CDR3 loop spans 14 amino acids. CDR3 residues: CASREGIAQETQYF. The DNA of the CDR3 is TGTGCCAGCAGGGAGGGTATTGCACAAGAGACCCAGTACTTC.

The J gene is TRBJ2-5, the V gene TRBV5-6; D is perhaps TRBD1 (5 bases). The J call is uncertain, as TRBJ2-1 better fits the DNA end. CDR1 is SGHDT, CDR2 YYEEEE, per germline. The CDR3 runs 13 residues. This chain's CDR3 is CASSLIGEREQFF. DNA for the CDR3: TGTGCCAGCAGCTTGATAGGGGAACGTGAGCAGTTCTTC.

This clonotype was observed a handful of times. The chain links TRBV7-3 to TRBJ2-1, with TRBD2 matching over 8 bases. CDR3 size: 14 residues. The germline V gene has CDR1 SGHTA and CDR2 FQGTGA. V lost 5 bases and J lost 9; bases outside the gene matches: 9. CDR3 amino acids: CASSPSGGALEQFF. The CDR3 bases are TGTGCCAGCAGCCCATCCGGGGGGGCCCTTGAGCAGTTCTTC.

Details on this clonotype: A read error may explain this, as a much larger clone is one base away. This chain joins TRBV6-1 and TRBJ2-3, with 11 bases lining up with TRBD2. The germline V gene encodes CDR1 MNHNS and CDR2 SASEGT. This CDR3 region has 15 residues. CDR3: CANGVSGGATGTQYF. The CDR3 DNA reads TGTGCCAATGGGGTTAGCGGGGGGGCAACAGGTACGCAGTATTTT.

This clonotype has a single count. The chain has TRBV5-1 and TRBJ2-6; 8 bases line up with TRBD2. With 4 bases clipped from V and 2 bases from J, the junction kept 8 bases outside the gene matches. In germline, CDR1 is SGHRS, CDR2 YFSETQ. The CDR3 loop spans 17 amino acids. The CDR3 DNA reads TGCGCCAGCAGCACCGGGGGGGCACCAACTGGGGCCAACGTCCTGACTTTC. It yields the protein CASSTGGAPTGANVLTF. The whole variable domain, filled in from reference TRBV5-1 and TRBJ2-6, reads KAGVTQTPRYLIKTRGQQVTLSCSPISGHRSVSWYQQTPGQGLQFLFEYFSETQRNKGNFPGRFSGRQFSNSRSEMNVSTLELGDSALYLCASSTGGAPTGANVLTFGAGSRLTVL.

The V gene is TRBV5-1, the J gene TRBJ2-7; 8 bases are a match to TRBD1. CDR1 is SGHRS and CDR2 is YFSETQ in the germline V gene. The V and J ends lost 0 bases and 5 bases, in that order; junction bases with no gene match: 4. The CDR3 has 14 amino acids. CDR3 DNA: TGCGCCAGCAGCTTGGTCGGACAGGGCCACGAGCAGTACTTC. Protein: CASSLVGQGHEQYF.

This clonotype has more than one count but fewer than ten. The genes are TRBV20-1 and TRBJ2-2; a possible D gene is TRBD1 (6 bases). The germline gives CDR1 DFQATT, CDR2 SNEGSKA (reference sequence). V lost 2 bases and J 7 bases, leaving 11 bases between the germline ends. The CDR3 sequence is 13 residues long. CDR3 DNA sequence: TGCAGTGCTAGATCGCAGGGGTACGGGGAGCTGTTTTTT. It yields the protein CSARSQGYGELFF.

V and J are TRBV4-3 and TRBJ2-1, with 10 bases that match TRBD2. The germline V gene has CDR1 LGHNA and CDR2 YSLEER. V lost 4 bases and J lost 6; bases outside the gene matches: 12. This CDR3 has 17 residues. The CDR3 protein is CASSREAGGGALNEQFF. The CDR3 DNA sequence: TGCGCCAGCAGCCGAGAAGCGGGAGGGGGAGCCCTCAATGAGCAGTTCTTC.

This rearrangement joins TRBV2 to TRBJ1-4; tentatively, D is TRBD1 (5 bases). The germline V gene has CDR1 SNHLY and CDR2 FYNNEI. The CDR3 is 15 residues long. Trimming left V 6 bases short and J 6 bases short, with 17 bases between. The CDR3 here is CASRTNGGPYEKLFF. As DNA, the CDR3 is TGTGCCAGCAGAACTAACGGGGGACCCTATGAAAAACTGTTTTTT.

There are a few counts of this clonotype. The chain recombines TRBV5-1 with TRBJ2-5; possible D gene TRBD1, 7 bases. The closer fit of TRBJ2-7 to the DNA end suggests the J call may be wrong. Looked up from germline, CDR1 is SGHRS and CDR2 is YFSETQ. The CDR3 spans 14 residues. CDR3 DNA sequence: TGCGCCAGCAGTTTCCAGGGGGGAACCTACGAGCAGTACTTC. Translating gives CASSFQGGTYEQYF.

In this sample, this clonotype turned up a few times. This chain uses TRBV7-8 with TRBJ2-1, with D unclear. This CDR3 has 15 amino acids. Germline CDR1 is SGHVS and CDR2 is FQNEAQ. V lost 0 bases and J 2 bases, leaving 8 bases between the germline ends. The CDR3 here is CASSLAAETYNEQFF. The CDR3 DNA follows: TGTGCCAGCAGCTTAGCGGCGGAAACCTACAATGAGCAGTTCTTC. Supplemented by reference TRBV7-8 and TRBJ2-1, the full variable domain reads GAGVSQSPRYKVAKRGQDVALRCDPISGHVSLFWYQQALGQGPEFLTYFQNEAQLDKSGLPSDRFFAERPEGSVSTLKIQRTQQEDSAVYLCASSLAAETYNEQFFGPGTRLTVL.

For this clonotype: Germline and junction disagree at one end, which may indicate a read error. V is TRBV3-1 and J is TRBJ1-1; D is unclear. The CDR3 runs to 11 residues. Germline CDR1 and CDR2: LGHDT and YNNKEL (reference sequence). The CDR3 DNA reads TGTGCCAGCAGCCAAGGTATGACGGCTTCCTTT. Amino acids: CASSQGMTASF.

The CDR3 DNA follows: TGCGCCAGCAGCTTAGAAGAGTACAAAAACATTCAGTACTTC. Translating gives CASSLEEYKNIQYF. V is TRBV5-1 and J is TRBJ2-4; no reliable D call. This CDR3 has 14 amino acids. The germline V gene has CDR1 SGHRS and CDR2 YFSETQ. V was cut by 2 bases and J by 3 bases, with 9 bases left in between.

This chain uses TRBV2 with TRBJ1-4; D unclear. V was clipped by 7 bases and J by 0 bases, with 12 bases between them. The CDR3 spans 15 residues. Germline V gives CDR1 SNHLY, CDR2 FYNNEI. The CDR3 loop is CASTKWGATNEKLFF. CDR3 DNA: TGTGCCAGCACGAAGTGGGGTGCAACTAATGAAAAACTGTTTTTT.

The rearrangement links TRBV20-1 to TRBJ2-6; the match to TRBD2 covers 9 bases. The CDR3 has 16 amino acids. CDR1 DFQATT and CDR2 SNEGSKA come from the germline V gene (reference sequence). V trimming: 5 bases; J trimming: 0 bases; junction bases outside the gene matches: 5. For the CDR3, the DNA is TGCAGTGCTCTTAGCGGGGGAAACTCTGGGGCCAACGTCCTGACTTTC. This encodes CSALSGGNSGANVLTF.

This sequence joins TRBV12-3 or TRBV12-4 and TRBJ2-1, with D possibly TRBD1 on 6 matching bases. CDR3 size: 13 residues. Trimming left V 5 bases short and J 5 bases short, with 10 bases between. The CDR3 region is CASSRGLDNEQFF. DNA of the CDR3: TGTGCCAGCAGTAGGGGGTTAGACAATGAGCAGTTCTTC.

This clonotype occurred many times. The chain links TRBV12-3 or TRBV12-4 to TRBJ1-4, with TRBD1 identical over 7 bases. CDR3 length: 14 amino acids. Trimming cost V 3 bases and J 8 bases; bases outside gene matches: 6. For the CDR3, the DNA is TGTGCCAGCAGTTTGGGACAGCAGGGGGAAAAACTGTTTTTT. Encoded protein: CASSLGQQGEKLFF.

Worth noting for this clonotype: This likely comes from a read error, as the CDR3 has no conserved phenylalanine or tryptophan at its end. The chain uses TRBV3-1 and TRBJ2-4; D not resolved. Germline CDR1 LGHDT, CDR2 YNNKEL (reference sequence). The CDR3 loop spans 13 amino acids. V lost 0 bases and J lost 9, with 9 bases in between. The DNA of the CDR3 is TGTGCCAGCAGCCAAGAGATCGTCCCCATTCAGTACCTC. Translation gives CASSQEIVPIQYL.

The J gene is TRBJ2-1, the V gene TRBV20-1, with TRBD1 matching over 9 bases. The last part of the DNA fits TRBJ2-7 better; the J call may be wrong. The CDR3 length is 14 residues. Per the germline V gene, CDR1 is DFQATT and CDR2 is SNEGSKA (reference sequence). As DNA, the CDR3 is TGCAGTGTTTCCGGGACAGGGAGGTCTTACGAGCAGTACTTC. This gives the protein CSVSGTGRSYEQYF.

This chain links TRBV6-2 or TRBV6-3 with TRBJ2-4, with a weak D call TRBD1 (5 bases). Germline lookup yields CDR1 MNHEY and CDR2 SVGEGT. Trimming removed 8 bases at V and 1 base at J, with 15 bases between. CDR3 length: 15 amino acids. The CDR3 reads CASSRSAGAKNIQYF. The CDR3, as DNA: TGTGCCAGCTCCCGATCAGCAGGGGCCAAAAACATTCAGTACTTC.

This clonotype has only a few counts. The chain combines TRBV5-1 with TRBJ2-7; TRBD1 aligns across 8 bases. The CDR3 has 15 amino acids. The V segment lost 8 bases and the J segment 3 bases; nucleotides outside the gene matches: 13. CDR1 SGHRS and CDR2 YFSETQ come from the germline V gene. CDR3 sequence reads: CASPHQRTGSYEQYF. CDR3 sequence (DNA): TGCGCCAGTCCTCATCAGAGGACAGGGAGCTACGAGCAGTACTTC.

The gene calls are TRBV11-2 and TRBJ1-1, with unresolved D. The CDR3 contains 14 residues. Trimming left V 2 bases short and J 5 bases short, with 12 bases between. The germline V gene has CDR1 SGHAT and CDR2 FQNNGV. The CDR3 region is CASSLKSGRTEAFF. CDR3 bases: TGTGCCAGCAGCTTAAAGTCGGGAAGGACTGAAGCTTTCTTT.

This clonotype was detected a few times. The V and J genes are TRBV5-1 and TRBJ2-5; 7 bases line up with TRBD1. V shed 3 bases and J 0 bases; nucleotides not matched to a gene: 2. Per germline, CDR1 SGHRS and CDR2 YFSETQ. The CDR3 length is 14 residues. The CDR3 region has the DNA TGCGCCAGCAGCTACGGGACAGACCAAGAGACCCAGTACTTC. Protein product: CASSYGTDQETQYF.

This clonotype came up a few times. The CDR3 bases are TGCAGTGCTAGTGCTAGCGGGGAGTGGGAGACCCAGTACTTC. This encodes CSASASGEWETQYF. The V gene is TRBV20-1, the J gene TRBJ2-1; TRBD2 agrees at 9 bases. The better agreement between TRBJ2-5 and the DNA end casts doubt on the J call. CDR3 length: 14 residues. Germline CDR1 DFQATT, CDR2 SNEGSKA (reference sequence).

The chain is built from TRBV29-1 and TRBJ2-7, with 7 positions matching TRBD2. CDR3 length: 13 residues. Germline V lookup: CDR1 SQVTM, CDR2 ANQGSEA. The trim removed 0 bases at V and 6 bases at J, leaving 5 bases unmatched. The CDR3 DNA reads TGCAGCGTTGAAGAATCTGGGAGGGCCGAGCAGTACTTC. It encodes CSVEESGRAEQYF.